This section outlines one T cell receptor (beta chain) sequence together with its context. Its antigen is not identified. The same CDR3 is also encoded by other DNA sequences in this sample. TCRdb's copy holds only in-frame clones and misses some; the assay was immunoSEQ multiplex PCR. The sample yields approximately 15,000 clones, more than 70% seen once. The sample belongs to a study of blood T cell dynamics during melanoma immunotherapy. Study-level background: Patients with metastatic melanoma got pembrolizumab or nivolumab-ipilimumab as first-line care.

Whole-study findings and limits: At W3, later disease-control patients showed bifurcated PBMC repertoire changes, unlike progressors.

Germline values: CDR1 SGHRS, CDR2 YFSETQ. The V and J ends lost 0 bases and 1 base respectively, with 3 bases between them. The CDR3 is 13 amino acids. Time point in this sample: pre-treatment baseline. J is TRBJ2-3 and V is TRBV5-1; D gene unclear. Sample: blood, taken from a patient treated with checkpoint blockade. The TCR was taken from a human donor with melanoma. The CDR3 is CASSLGGTDTQYF. Written as DNA, the CDR3 is TGCGCCAGCAGCTTGGGGGGCACAGATACGCAGTATTTT.